The 30 T cell receptor beta chains below were found in one sample sequenced in a study of vaccination and CD4 T cells after COVID-19. Sequencing of the DNA from cultured CD4+ T cells was carried out with the Oncomine TCR Beta short-read assay. MiXCR was run by TCRdb on the PCR reads, yielding one entry per CDR3 protein. The sample lists under 5,000 distinct CDR3 sequences, more than 35% seen once, with 50% to 70% in the top ten. Treatment denoted: roughly nine-day PBMC culture with coronavirus spike peptide pools or control peptides (ViraFEST assay). Which antigens these TCRs recognize remains unknown. The sequenced sample was CD4+ T cells from blood, cultured in vitro, obtained after SARS-CoV-2 vaccination. The origin of the receptors is a human donor who had recovered from COVID-19.

The V gene is TRBV29-1, the J gene TRBJ2-1, with TRBD2 matching over 9 bases. V trimming: 8 bases; J trimming: 6 bases; junction bases outside the gene matches: 8. CDR1 is SQVTM, CDR2 ANQGSEA, per germline. CDR3 length: 13 amino acids. CDR3 region: CSLPGLASNEQFF. The CDR3 DNA is TGCAGCCTACCGGGACTAGCATCCAATGAGCAGTTCTTC.

The chain recombines TRBV20-1 with TRBJ2-1; 11 positions agree with TRBD2. Germline CDR1 and CDR2: DFQATT and SNEGSKA (reference sequence). The junction had 6 bases not matched to a gene; V was cut back by 3 bases and J by 5 bases. This CDR3 has 15 amino acids. CDR3 DNA: TGCAGTGCTAGCACTAGCGGGAGTCTCCACAATGAGCAGTTCTTC. It translates to CSASTSGSLHNEQFF.

This clonotype was detected only a few times. The gene calls are TRBV6-5 and TRBJ1-1; D call uncertain. This CDR3 contains 13 residues. The ends were cut back, 0 bases at V and 3 bases at J, with 5 bases in the middle. Germline CDR1 is MNHEY and CDR2 is SVGAGI. The chain's CDR3 is CASSYSGHTEAFF. The CDR3 DNA sequence: TGTGCCAGCAGTTACTCAGGGCACACTGAAGCTTTCTTT.

The chain carries TRBV7-2 and TRBJ2-3; maybe TRBD2 (5 bases). The germline V gene has CDR1 SGHTA and CDR2 FQGNSA. V was trimmed by 3 bases and J by 5 bases, leaving 18 bases between them. The length of the CDR3 is 16 residues. CDR3 protein: CASSFISGPGRDTQYF. The CDR3 DNA reads TGTGCCAGCAGCTTCATTTCGGGCCCTGGGAGAGATACGCAGTATTTT. Full variable domain (rest looked up from reference TRBV7-2 and TRBJ2-3): GAGVSQSPSNKVTEKGKDVELRCDPISGHTALYWYRQSLGQGLEFLIYFQGNSAPDKSGLPSDRFSAERTGGSVSTLTIQRTQQEDSAVYLCASSFISGPGRDTQYFGPGTRLTVL.

Of note for this clonotype: Mismatch with germline at one junction end may stem from a read error. V usage is TRBV7-8 and J usage is TRBJ1-2; D remains unclear. This CDR3 has 13 amino acids. CDR1 SGHVS and CDR2 FQNEAQ come from the germline V gene. Here the CDR3 DNA reads TGTACCAGCAGCTTCCTCGTGAACTATGGCTACACCTTC. This gives the protein CTSSFLVNYGYTF.

This chain links TRBV6-2 or TRBV6-3 with TRBJ2-7; TRBD1 might be the D (6 bases). Germline lookup yields CDR1 MNHEY and CDR2 SVGEGT. The CDR3 totals 12 residues. V was shortened by 5 bases and J by 4 bases, with 9 bases between the two germline ends. The CDR3 protein is CASSEQGYEQYF. The DNA for the CDR3 is TGTGCCAGCAGTGAACAGGGATACGAGCAGTACTTC.

The V and J genes are TRBV28 and TRBJ2-6, with TRBD1 as a possible D gene (5 bases). CDR3 size: 13 residues. Germline V lookup: CDR1 MDHEN, CDR2 SYDVKM. CDR3 bases: TGTGCTACTACAGGCTCTGGGGCCAACGTCCTGACTTTC. Protein: CATTGSGANVLTF. Variable domain in full (rest from reference TRBV28 and TRBJ2-6): DVKVTQSSRYLVKRTGEKVFLECVQDMDHENMFWYRQDPGLGLRLIYFSYDVKMKEKGDIPEGYSVSREKKERFSLILESASTNQTSMYLCATTGSGANVLTFGAGSRLTVL.

CDR3 sequence reads: CASSPGGQGYNEQFF. CDR3 DNA: TGTGCCAGCAGTCCGGGCGGGCAGGGATACAATGAGCAGTTCTTC. The V and J genes are TRBV28 and TRBJ2-1; D may be TRBD1 or TRBD2 (5 bases each). Trimming left V 5 bases short and J 4 bases short, with 15 bases between. CDR1 and CDR2 (germline): MDHEN, SYDVKM. CDR3 size: 15 residues.

The CDR3 DNA reads as TGCAGTGCTACCTCCACCGGGACTAGAGGCACAGATACGCAGTATTTT. Residues: CSATSTGTRGTDTQYF. This chain uses TRBV20-1 with TRBJ2-3; 8 nucleotides line up with TRBD2. CDR1 and CDR2 (germline): DFQATT, SNEGSKA (reference sequence). V shed 4 bases and J 1 base; nucleotides not matched to a gene: 10. The CDR3 extends over 16 amino acids.

The V and J genes are TRBV27 and TRBJ2-3; D perhaps matches TRBD2 (7 bases). Germline-derived CDR1 and CDR2 are MNHEY and SMNVEV (reference sequence). The CDR3 is 14 amino acids. The germline V and J ends were trimmed by 7 bases and 5 bases, with 16 bases remaining between them. Written as DNA, the CDR3 is TGTGCCAGCACCCGGACTAGGGGGGGAGATACGCAGTATTTT. This gives the protein CASTRTRGGDTQYF.

This clonotype was seen only a few times. J is TRBJ1-1 and V is TRBV2; D is perhaps TRBD1 (6 bases). The CDR3 loop spans 14 amino acids. Per the germline V gene, CDR1 is SNHLY and CDR2 is FYNNEI. The V and J ends lost 3 bases and 5 bases respectively, with 13 bases between them. The CDR3 region has the DNA TGTGCCAGCAGTGATCAGGGGAGGGAAACTGAAGCTTTCTTT. Translating gives CASSDQGRETEAFF.

The gene calls are TRBV6-2 or TRBV6-3 and TRBJ2-5, with D possibly being TRBD1 (6 bases). The CDR3 sequence is 16 residues long. V was clipped by 6 bases and J by 3 bases, with 20 bases between them. CDR1 MNHEY and CDR2 SVGEGT come from the germline V gene. The CDR3 nucleotides read TGTGCCAGCAGACAGGGATTGACCCTTAAAGAAGAGACCCAGTACTTC. The encoded protein is CASRQGLTLKEETQYF.

This clonotype has more than one count but fewer than ten. This chain links TRBV10-3 with TRBJ1-5; D gene ambiguous. Germline V lookup: CDR1 ENHRY, CDR2 SYGVKD. This CDR3 comprises 13 residues. V lost 3 bases and J 7 bases, leaving 10 bases between the germline ends. CDR3 sequence: CAISEEEGQPQHF. The CDR3 coding sequence is TGTGCCATCAGTGAAGAGGAAGGGCAGCCCCAGCATTTT.

Here the CDR3 DNA reads TGCAGTGCTAGAGACGGGGGGCAGGGGGCGCTTAATTCACCCCTCCACTTT. Translated, it gives CSARDGGQGALNSPLHF. This sequence joins TRBV20-1 and TRBJ1-6, with 8 bases that match TRBD1. The CDR3 runs to 17 residues. V gave up 0 bases and J gave up 6 bases; unmatched junction bases: 10. Germline lookup yields CDR1 DFQATT and CDR2 SNEGSKA (reference sequence).

This clonotype was seen a handful of times. This chain joins TRBV20-1 and TRBJ2-1, with 8 bases lining up with TRBD2. Germline V CDR1 and CDR2: DFQATT, SNEGSKA (reference sequence). V lost 3 bases to trimming and J lost 5 bases; unmatched junction nucleotides: 0. CDR3 size: 12 residues. The CDR3 DNA sequence: TGCAGTGCTAGCGGGAGGGACAATGAGCAGTTCTTC. This encodes CSASGRDNEQFF.

The genes are TRBV6-1 and TRBJ2-3, with 7 bases lining up with TRBD2. This CDR3 is built from 16 residues. The V gene end was trimmed by 6 bases and the J gene end by 4 bases; junction bases not matched to a gene: 13. Germline CDR1 reads MNHNS; CDR2 reads SASEGT. In nucleotides, the CDR3 is TGTGCCAGCAGGGGGTGGGGCGGGAGTCGCGCAGATACGCAGTATTTT. It specifies CASRGWGGSRADTQYF.

The chain couples TRBV20-1 to TRBJ1-1; D perhaps matches TRBD1 (6 bases). The CDR3 has 15 amino acids. CDR1 DFQATT and CDR2 SNEGSKA come from the germline V gene (reference sequence). The V end was cut by 5 bases, the J end by 1 base, with 17 bases between. CDR3 protein: CSAYNRVGRNTEAFF. The DNA of the CDR3 is TGCAGTGCTTACAACAGGGTAGGAAGGAACACTGAAGCTTTCTTT.

This clonotype was picked up a small number of times. This sequence joins TRBV5-4 and TRBJ2-7, with 8 bases lining up with TRBD1. The V gene end was trimmed by 5 bases and the J gene end by 5 bases; junction bases not matched to a gene: 9. In germline, CDR1 is SGHNT, CDR2 YYREEE (reference sequence). CDR3 length equals 14 residues. CDR3 amino acids: CASRAAGGAHEQYF. The CDR3 DNA follows: TGTGCCAGCAGAGCAGCAGGGGGCGCGCACGAGCAGTACTTC. The full variable domain, in which reference TRBV5-4 and TRBJ2-7 provide the parts outside the CDR3, is ETGVTQSPTHLIKTRGQQVTLRCSSQSGHNTVSWYQQALGQGPQFIFQYYREEENGRGNFPPRFSGLQFPNYSSELNVNALELDDSALYLCASRAAGGAHEQYFGPGTRLTVT.

The chain employs TRBV27 and TRBJ2-7; D tentatively reads TRBD1 or TRBD2 (5 bases each). The ends were cut back, 9 bases at V and 0 bases at J, with 15 bases in the middle. The CDR3 covers 14 residues. Germline values: CDR1 MNHEY, CDR2 SMNVEV (reference sequence). This CDR3 reads CASMSGRSSYEQYF. The CDR3 DNA is TGTGCCAGTATGTCGGGACGCTCCTCCTACGAGCAGTACTTC.

The V and J genes are TRBV11-2 and TRBJ1-2; 9 nucleotides match TRBD1. J was trimmed by 0 bases and V by 2 bases; bases with no gene match: 10. CDR1 and CDR2 (germline): SGHAT, FQNNGV. CDR3 length: 18 residues. The CDR3 region has the DNA TGTGCCAGCAGCTTACTCTCCATCCGGGACAGGGCTAACTATGGCTACACCTTC. This translates into CASSLLSIRDRANYGYTF.

This clonotype was detected a few times. This chain uses TRBV27 with TRBJ1-5, with D unclear. Germline V gives CDR1 MNHEY, CDR2 SMNVEV (reference sequence). The length of the CDR3 is 13 residues. Trimming took 6 bases from V and 4 from J, leaving 10 bases between them. The CDR3 bases are TGTGCCAGCAGATATAGGCTAAATCAGCCCCAGCATTTT. This sequence encodes CASRYRLNQPQHF.

This chain links TRBV2 with TRBJ1-2; D uncertain. Trimming took off 6 bases at V and 4 bases at J, with 12 bases between the two ends. CDR3 length: 13 amino acids. The germline gives CDR1 SNHLY, CDR2 FYNNEI. The DNA for the CDR3 is TGTGCCAGCAGCCCGACACGGTCCTATGGCTACACCTTC. Translating it yields CASSPTRSYGYTF.

The V and J genes are TRBV6-2 or TRBV6-3 and TRBJ2-7; the D is unclear. Germline V gene lookup returns CDR1 MNHEY and CDR2 SVGEGT. The CDR3 is made up of 14 amino acids. The V end was cut by 0 bases, the J end by 1 base, with 7 bases between. CDR3 nucleotides: TGTGCCAGCAGTTACTCGGTCCATTCCTACGAGCAGTACTTC. Encoded protein: CASSYSVHSYEQYF.

This clonotype occurred a few times. V usage is TRBV20-1 and J usage is TRBJ2-3, with 14 bases matching TRBD2. The CDR3 has 14 residues. After removal of 6 bases from V and 8 bases from J, the junction contained 7 bases not matched to a gene. Germline-derived CDR1 and CDR2 are DFQATT and SNEGSKA (reference sequence). The CDR3 region is CSAPRLAGGITQYF. Written as DNA, the CDR3 is TGCAGTGCGCCTCGACTAGCGGGGGGGATTACGCAGTATTTT.

The V call is TRBV5-5, the J call TRBJ2-5, with D unresolved. Trimming cost V 2 bases and J 1 base, with 9 bases left between them. Germline V CDR1 and CDR2: SGHKS, YYEKEE (reference sequence). The CDR3 loop spans 14 amino acids. DNA of the CDR3: TGTGCCAGCAGCTTTCTTACAGCCCAAGAGACCCAGTACTTC. Protein product: CASSFLTAQETQYF.

This chain uses TRBV28 with TRBJ2-6; the D is unclear. Germline CDR1 is MDHEN and CDR2 is SYDVKM. Trimming pared 1 base from V and 2 bases from J, leaving 9 bases between. There are 16 residues in the CDR3. The CDR3 is CASSLLGNAGANVLTF. The CDR3, as DNA: TGTGCCAGCAGTTTATTGGGGAATGCTGGGGCCAACGTCCTGACTTTC.

The CDR3 here is CASSEAVVQPQHF. Here the CDR3 DNA reads TGTGCCAGCAGTGAGGCGGTAGTACAGCCCCAGCATTTT. The V call is TRBV2, the J call TRBJ1-5; D is undetermined. The CDR3 covers 13 residues. Trimming took off 3 bases at V and 7 bases at J, with 10 bases between the two ends. Germline lookup yields CDR1 SNHLY and CDR2 FYNNEI.

The chain links TRBV27 to TRBJ2-1; 9 bases line up with TRBD1. Trimming removed 6 bases from V and 9 bases from J; junction bases left unmatched: 9. The germline gives CDR1 MNHEY, CDR2 SMNVEV (reference sequence). The CDR3 is made up of 14 amino acids. CDR3 sequence (DNA): TGTGCCAGCAGCCCGGTCACAGGGGGCGCTGAGCAGTTCTTC. Residues: CASSPVTGGAEQFF.

V is TRBV20-1 and J is TRBJ2-3; TRBD1 might be the D (6 bases). Germline CDR1 and CDR2: DFQATT and SNEGSKA (reference sequence). The germline V and J ends were trimmed by 4 bases and 2 bases, with 22 bases remaining between them. The CDR3 consists of 17 residues. The CDR3 loop reads CSATPRDTNLPTDTQYF. CDR3 DNA sequence: TGCAGTGCTACCCCCCGGGACACCAATCTCCCCACAGATACGCAGTATTTT.

This clonotype is medium-sized (0.01 to 0.1%) within its sample. The CDR3 sequence is CATSIGLAGDANIQYF. The CDR3 DNA reads as TGTGCCACCAGCATAGGACTAGCGGGAGATGCTAACATTCAGTACTTC. The chain has TRBV15 and TRBJ2-4; 13 positions match TRBD2. V was clipped by 4 bases and J by 7 bases; unmatched bases: 7. Germline CDR1 reads LNHNV; CDR2 reads YYDKDF (reference sequence). The CDR3 contains 16 residues.